This T cell receptor beta chain came from a study of blood T cells in healthy people across ages (dated by TCRdb to between 2014 and 2017). Context from the whole study: In model experiments, template switching captured about one uniquely barcoded TCR beta cDNA molecule for every two T cells. Age-related changes in TCR beta repertoire diversity were measured in the study by deep sequencing normalized with unique cDNA molecular identifiers. Donors of different ages were randomly distributed across sequencing lanes to avoid experimental bias. The study analyzed two additional independent replicas of 1 million unique cDNA reads from the same blood draw for two donors, one aged 18 to 29 and one aged 80 or older. Four age groups were formed from the donors: young (average around 15 years), middle-aged (around 40), aged (more than 55) and long-lived (roughly 81).

At least ten counts were recorded for this clonotype. Its cognate antigen has yet to be identified. No much larger clone is present one base from it, and per-base qualities are unavailable. Study-level results and caveats: As age increased, observed TCR beta diversity per million T cells dropped in a roughly linear way, and a significant reduction was already evident by age approximately 40. Compared with the aged group, the long-lived group had more naive CD4+ T cells, fewer expanded clones and increased TCR diversity, a pattern suggesting age selection. Because profiling used bulk unsorted PBMCs, naive and antigen-experienced compartments could not be compared conclusively. Because donor CMV infection status was unknown, age-related changes in expanded clonotypes were potentially confounded. Observed TCR beta diversity correlated strongly with the percentage of naive T cells measured by flow cytometry. Estimates of total diversity based on one million sequenced T cells were regarded as lower bounds and as underestimates.

Library preparation was by 5' RACE. TCRdb names Illumina HiSeq 2500 as the instrument used. The second PCR ran for roughly 7 to 12 cycles and used a J-beta primer mix along with a sample-barcoded 5' primer. A unique molecular identifier was introduced onto each TCR beta cDNA molecule by a template-switch 5' adaptor carrying 12 random nucleotides. Each sample yielded at least 2.5 million CDR3-containing paired-end reads. All of the RNA was converted into first-strand cDNA using the Mint cDNA synthesis kit, with a TRBC-specific oligonucleotide serving as the primer. All cDNA was treated with uracil-DNA glycosylase and then went through a first 18-cycle PCR with the universal primers M1SS and BC2_uni_R. The published analysis was carried out like this. For normalization, 1 million high-quality reads, each with a distinct molecular identifier, were randomly selected from each sample. Instead of being binned into consensus sequences, reads that shared molecular identifiers were thrown out. MiTCR, with a Q25 quality threshold and the strictest error-elimination algorithm, was used for CDR3 identification, clonotype clustering and error correction. A nonparametric unseen species model with Euler transformation was used to estimate lower-bound total TCR beta diversity. The raw public data were reprocessed by TCRdb itself: fastp quality trimming at Q25, MiXCR clonotype calling, in-frame beta chains only. Each CDR3 protein appears once, grouped with its most common genes and DNA. The V and J calls shown here were made by TCRdb, not taken from the authors' results. The sample table contains around 670,000 distinct CDR3 sequences; only one count was recorded for roughly 30% of them. Around 14% of the sample is taken by the ten largest.

A distance of 11 bases separates the germline ends of V and J, which lose 4 bases and 5 bases respectively. The CDR3 runs 13 residues from the cysteine to the phenylalanine. The sequence is cut down to CDR3 DNA, 39 bases in frame from base 1. The germline V gene provides CDR1 SNHLY and CDR2 FYNNEI. The roughly 39 donors, aged about 6 to 90 years, were systemically healthy Caucasian individuals from Russia. Each donor gave about 9.2 milliliters of peripheral blood, drawn into EDTA-treated Vacutainer tubes. PBMCs were isolated by Ficoll-Paque density-gradient centrifugation, with at least 6.5 million obtained per sample. Total RNA, at least 6 micrograms per sample, was extracted from PBMCs with Trizol reagent. For every donor, flow cytometry on a PBMC aliquot measured the percentage of naive CD45RAhigh/CD27high T cells.

The clonotype was recovered from a woman of 80 years or more in good health. Recombination connected TRBV2 to TRBJ2-5, and TRBD1 may be the D gene, going by 6 matching bases. The source material was blood. This receptor carries the CDR3 CASSVGARETQYF. The nucleotide sequence is TGTGCCAGCAGTGTGGGGGCCAGGGAGACCCAGTACTTC.